Shown below are 18 T cell receptor beta chains from a single sample sequenced in a study of CD8+ T cells in alopecia areata. Treatment given: oral pan-JAK inhibitor, 5-10 mg twice daily. RNA extraction was followed by reverse transcription into cDNA, which acted as the sequencing template. Data came from immunoSEQ multiplex PCR; TCRdb stores just in-frame clones and leaves some out. The sample yields some 180,000 clones, 51% seen once. Sequenced material: CD8+ T cells sorted from blood, taken between weeks 51 and 54, from a patient treated with tofacitinib. The receptors were gathered from a human donor with alopecia areata.

The rearrangement uses TRBV4-1 and TRBJ2-5; D gene ambiguous. V lost 0 bases to trimming and J lost 2 bases, with 10 bases between them. The CDR3 consists of 15 residues. Germline V gives CDR1 MGHRA, CDR2 YSYEKL. The CDR3 is CASSQDGRVQETQYF. The CDR3 bases are TGCGCCAGCAGCCAAGATGGACGGGTTCAAGAGACCCAGTACTTC.

The chain is built from TRBV7-2 and TRBJ1-2; no reliable D call. This CDR3 has 13 residues. Germline V CDR1 and CDR2: SGHTA, FQGNSA. V was cut by 1 base and J by 3 bases, with 6 bases left in between. The CDR3 DNA reads TGTGCCAGCAGCTTAGACAGATACTATGGCTACACCTTC. It specifies CASSLDRYYGYTF.

The CDR3 spells CASSSRGWSGYTF. The DNA for the CDR3 is TGTGCCAGCAGCTCTAGGGGGTGGAGTGGCTACACCTTC. The chain joins TRBV27 to TRBJ1-2; possible D gene TRBD1, 6 bases. There are 13 residues in the CDR3. V gave up 6 bases and J gave up 7 bases, with 15 bases separating them. The germline V gene encodes CDR1 MNHEY and CDR2 SMNVEV (reference sequence).

V is TRBV4-2 and J is TRBJ2-2; 7 bases are shared with TRBD2. CDR3 length: 14 residues. Germline V gene data show CDR1 as LGHNA and CDR2 as YNFKEQ. The ends lost 5 bases at V and 7 bases at J; junction bases unmatched: 7. CDR3 coding DNA: TGTGCCAGCAGCGGTACTGGGGGGGACGGGGAGCTGTTTTTT. Protein: CASSGTGGDGELFF.

The CDR3 bases are TGCAGCGTTGAAGACCCGGGCTACGAGCAGTACTTC. It yields the protein CSVEDPGYEQYF. J is TRBJ2-7 and V is TRBV29-1; D is unresolved. This CDR3 contains 12 residues. Per the germline V gene, CDR1 is SQVTM and CDR2 is ANQGSEA. V shed 0 bases and J shed 3 bases, with 6 bases lying between them.

This clone was counted a few times. V usage is TRBV19 and J usage is TRBJ2-1; the D gene is possibly TRBD1 (6 bases). Germline V gives CDR1 LNHDA, CDR2 SQIVND (reference sequence). Trimming removed 10 bases from V and 0 bases from J, with 16 bases in between. This CDR3 comprises 15 residues. This CDR3 is CATLGVGGSYNEQFF. CDR3 bases: TGTGCCACCCTAGGAGTAGGGGGCTCCTACAATGAGCAGTTCTTC.

This chain uses TRBV11-2 with TRBJ2-7; 12 nucleotides agree with TRBD1. Germline V gene data show CDR1 as SGHAT and CDR2 as FQNNGV. The V segment lost 1 base and the J segment 6 bases; nucleotides outside the gene matches: 7. The CDR3 spans 16 residues. This chain's CDR3 is CASSLGPGTGGFEQYF. The CDR3 DNA reads TGTGCCAGCAGCTTAGGCCCCGGGACAGGGGGCTTCGAGCAGTACTTC.

This sequence joins TRBV4-3 and TRBJ1-6; weak D call: TRBD1 (5 bases). The CDR3 loop spans 14 amino acids. CDR1 is LGHNA and CDR2 is YSLEER in the germline V gene. V lost 1 base and J lost 7, with 8 bases in between. This chain's CDR3 is CASSQVWGNSPLHF. DNA of the CDR3: TGCGCCAGCAGCCAAGTATGGGGGAATTCACCCCTCCACTTT.

This clone occurred once. The genes are TRBV2 and TRBJ2-7, with D hard to call. The germline V and J ends were trimmed by 7 bases and 0 bases, with 13 bases remaining between them. The germline CDR1 and CDR2 sequences are SNHLY and FYNNEI. This CDR3 has 14 residues. The CDR3 spells CASNPGRSSYEQYF. The DNA of the CDR3 is TGTGCCAGCAACCCGGGCCGCAGCTCCTACGAGCAGTACTTC.

The sample holds a few counts of this clone. This chain links TRBV18 with TRBJ1-6, with D uncertain. This CDR3 region has 15 residues. The V end was cut by 0 bases, the J end by 5 bases, with 8 bases between. CDR1 is KGHSH and CDR2 is LQKENI in the germline V gene. CDR3 sequence: CASSPPARHNSPLHF. CDR3 sequence (DNA): TGTGCCAGCTCACCACCCGCACGTCATAATTCACCCCTCCACTTT.

CDR3 sequence: CASRDPGQNTEAFF. The DNA for the CDR3 is TGTGCCAGCAGGGATCCGGGTCAGAACACTGAAGCTTTCTTT. The chain employs TRBV9 and TRBJ1-1; D is ambiguous. The germline gives CDR1 SGDLS, CDR2 YYNGEE. V gave up 5 bases and J gave up 1 base, with 12 bases separating them. The CDR3 consists of 14 residues.

This chain connects TRBV15 to TRBJ2-3; D is ambiguous. V shed 0 bases and J shed 4 bases, with 5 bases lying between them. The germline CDR1 and CDR2 sequences are LNHNV and YYDKDF (reference sequence). CDR3 size: 13 residues. CDR3 sequence: CATSRDRPDTQYF. DNA of the CDR3: TGTGCCACCAGCAGAGATAGGCCAGATACGCAGTATTTT.

The chain joins TRBV27 to TRBJ1-5; D is unresolved. This CDR3 spans 13 amino acids. The V and J ends lost 2 bases and 3 bases respectively, with 5 bases between them. In germline, CDR1 is MNHEY, CDR2 SMNVEV (reference sequence). CDR3 in amino acids: CASSLLDNQPQHF. DNA of the CDR3: TGTGCCAGCAGTTTACTCGACAATCAGCCCCAGCATTTT.

This sequence joins TRBV9 and TRBJ2-7, with 9 bases identical to TRBD1. The V gene's germline CDR1 is SGDLS and CDR2 YYNGEE. The V segment lost 2 bases and the J segment 2 bases; nucleotides outside the gene matches: 5. This CDR3 spans 15 amino acids. The CDR3 protein is CASSVGDRATYEQYF. For the CDR3, the DNA is TGTGCCAGCAGCGTCGGGGACAGGGCCACCTACGAGCAGTACTTC.

This clone was counted a few times. The chain couples TRBV7-2 to TRBJ1-1, with 8 bases that match TRBD1. CDR3 length equals 17 residues. Germline values: CDR1 SGHTA, CDR2 FQGNSA. Unmatched junction bases numbered 7, after V lost 1 base and J lost 0 bases. The CDR3 DNA sequence: TGTGCCAGCAGCTTAGTCAACAGGGGGTTAGTGAACACTGAAGCTTTCTTT. Translated: CASSLVNRGLVNTEAFF.

V usage is TRBV29-1 and J usage is TRBJ1-4; the match to TRBD1 covers 7 bases. The CDR3 sequence is 13 residues long. The V and J ends lost 6 bases and 8 bases, in that order; junction bases with no gene match: 9. Germline loops: CDR1 SQVTM, CDR2 ANQGSEA. The CDR3 loop reads CSVGGGTVEKLFF. CDR3 DNA sequence: TGCAGCGTCGGAGGTGGGACAGTGGAAAAACTGTTTTTT.

The chain combines TRBV29-1 with TRBJ2-2, with a weak D call TRBD2 (5 bases). Germline V CDR1 and CDR2: SQVTM, ANQGSEA. V was pared by 0 bases and J by 6 bases, with 8 bases between. CDR3 length: 13 residues. This CDR3 is CSVEDLGAGELFF. CDR3 DNA sequence: TGCAGCGTTGAAGATCTCGGGGCCGGGGAGCTGTTTTTT.

The table lists this clone with many counts. Other nucleotide sequences in the sample specify the same CDR3. CDR3 protein: CASTPQTGRQFF. The DNA of the CDR3 is TGTGCCAGCACCCCTCAAACAGGGAGGCAGTTCTTC. This chain uses TRBV7-9 with TRBJ2-1; TRBD1 might be the D (6 bases). Germline V lookup: CDR1 SEHNR, CDR2 FQNEAQ (reference sequence). The ends were cut back, 7 bases at V and 12 bases at J, with 16 bases in the middle. The CDR3 has 12 amino acids.